This T cell receptor (beta chain) was identified in a study of T cells in Graves' hyperthyroidism and ophthalmopathy. From RNA transcripts, TCR beta CDR3 regions were amplified. Researchers ran a first-round RT-PCR on the TCR CDR3 using the HTBI primer set. Each CDR3 protein gets one entry after TCRdb re-called the multiplex PCR reads with MiXCR. The top ten hold around 10% of the sample, which has about 840,000 distinct CDR3 sequences, over 35% seen once. V lost 9 bases and J lost 8; bases outside the gene matches: 12. Germline CDR1 is SGHAT and CDR2 is FQNNGV. The CDR3 has 13 amino acids. This clonotype appeared a few times. Patients counted as stable if ophthalmopathy did not develop within 18 months. Patients were aged 18 to 65, had disease duration under 2 months, and had newly diagnosed hyperthyroidism.

The chain uses TRBV11-2 and TRBJ1-1; 7 bases match TRBD1. The TCR was taken from a man aged 18 to 35 with Graves' hyperthyroidism. The specimen was blood. CDR3: CASSTGTALEAFF. The CDR3 DNA sequence: TGTGCCAGTAGTACCGGGACAGCTTTAGAAGCTTTCTTT.